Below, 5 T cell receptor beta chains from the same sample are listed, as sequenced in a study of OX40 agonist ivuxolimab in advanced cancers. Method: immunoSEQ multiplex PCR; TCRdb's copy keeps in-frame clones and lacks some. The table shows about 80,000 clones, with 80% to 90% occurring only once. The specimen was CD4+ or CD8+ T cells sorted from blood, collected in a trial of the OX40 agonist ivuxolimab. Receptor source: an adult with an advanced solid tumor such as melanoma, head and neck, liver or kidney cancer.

CDR3 sequence reads: CASSEYRTKEEPQHF. The CDR3 region has the DNA TGTGCCAGCAGTGAATATAGGACCAAGGAGGAGCCCCAGCATTTT. The genes are TRBV25-1 and TRBJ1-5; no definite D call. Germline CDR1 and CDR2: MGHDK and SYGVNS. This CDR3 spans 15 amino acids. V lost 0 bases and J lost 8, with 14 bases in between.

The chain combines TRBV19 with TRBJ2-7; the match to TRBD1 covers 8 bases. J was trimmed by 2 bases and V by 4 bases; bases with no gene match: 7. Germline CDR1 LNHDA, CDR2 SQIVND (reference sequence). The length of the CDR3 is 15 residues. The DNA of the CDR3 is TGTGCCAGTAGTAATGCCGGGACAGGAGCCTACGAGCAGTACTTC. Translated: CASSNAGTGAYEQYF.

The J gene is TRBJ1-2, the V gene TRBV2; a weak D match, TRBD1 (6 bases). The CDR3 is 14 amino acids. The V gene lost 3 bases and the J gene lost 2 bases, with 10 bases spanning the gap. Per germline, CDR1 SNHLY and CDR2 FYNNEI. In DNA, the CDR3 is TGTGCCAGCAGTGAGGAACAGGGCAACTATGGCTACACCTTC. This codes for CASSEEQGNYGYTF.

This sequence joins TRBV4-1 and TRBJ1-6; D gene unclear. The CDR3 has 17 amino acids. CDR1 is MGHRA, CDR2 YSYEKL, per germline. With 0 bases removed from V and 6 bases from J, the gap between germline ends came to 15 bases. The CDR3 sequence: CASSQEVESRRNSPLHF. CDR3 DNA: TGCGCCAGCAGCCAAGAGGTGGAGTCTCGGCGTAATTCACCCCTCCACTTT.

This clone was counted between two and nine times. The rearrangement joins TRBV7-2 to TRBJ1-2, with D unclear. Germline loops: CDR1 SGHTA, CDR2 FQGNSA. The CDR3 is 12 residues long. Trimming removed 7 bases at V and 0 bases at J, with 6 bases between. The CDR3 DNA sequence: TGTGCCAGCATCACAGCTAACTATGGCTACACCTTC. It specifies CASITANYGYTF.